This TCR beta chain was obtained from a study of identical twins. From the 5' RACE reads, TCRdb called clonotypes with MiXCR, one entry per CDR3 protein. The data show approximately 500,000 distinct CDR3 sequences, with 20% to 25% seen just once and 2.9% held by the top ten. The J segment lost 4 bases and the V segment lost 5 bases, leaving 4 bases of the junction unmatched. Per the germline V gene, CDR1 is SEHNR and CDR2 is FQNEAQ (reference sequence). This CDR3 is 14 amino acids long. This clonotype has only a few counts. These same records also appear under a second study, on T cells expressing NK-cell markers. Per that paper: Also leading the CD3+CD56-NKG2C+ fraction in a handful of donors were these clonotypes.

The receptor's source is a woman under 30 in good health. Input material: CD4+ T cells sorted from blood. The chain joins TRBV7-9 to TRBJ2-1; 8 bases map to TRBD2. The DNA for the CDR3 is TGTGCCAGCAGCCCTAGCGGGCGATACAATGAGCAGTTCTTC. This translates into CASSPSGRYNEQFF.